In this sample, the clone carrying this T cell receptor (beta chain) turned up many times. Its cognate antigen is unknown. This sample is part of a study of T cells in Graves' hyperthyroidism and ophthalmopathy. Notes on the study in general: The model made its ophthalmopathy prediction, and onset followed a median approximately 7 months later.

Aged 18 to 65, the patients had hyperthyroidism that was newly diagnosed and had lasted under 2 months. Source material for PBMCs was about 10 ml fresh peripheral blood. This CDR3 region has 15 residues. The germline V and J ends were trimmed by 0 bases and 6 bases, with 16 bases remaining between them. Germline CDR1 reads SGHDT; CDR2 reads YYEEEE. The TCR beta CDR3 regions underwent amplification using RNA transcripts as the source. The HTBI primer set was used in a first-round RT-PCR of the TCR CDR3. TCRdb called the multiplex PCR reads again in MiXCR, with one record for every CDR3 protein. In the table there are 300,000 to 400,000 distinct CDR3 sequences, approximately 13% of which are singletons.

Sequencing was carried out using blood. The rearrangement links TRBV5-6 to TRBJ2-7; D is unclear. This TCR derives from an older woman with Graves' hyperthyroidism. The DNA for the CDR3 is TGTGCCAGCAGCTTGGCCGAGAGACCCCTAGGCGAGCAGTACTTC. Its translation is CASSLAERPLGEQYF. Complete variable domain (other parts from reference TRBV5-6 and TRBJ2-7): DAGVTQSPTHLIKTRGQQVTLRCSPKSGHDTVSWYQQALGQGPQFIFQYYEEEERQRGNFPDRFSGHQFPNYSSELNVNALLLGDSALYLCASSLAERPLGEQYFGPGTRLTVT.